This T cell receptor beta chain appears in the sequencing data of a study of response to subunit inactivated influenza vaccine. Study-wide results and caveats: It was the authors' suggestion that each seasonal influenza vaccination recruits few new T cells.

This CDR3 comprises 15 residues. V was pared by 3 bases and J by 2 bases, with 8 bases of the junction left unmatched. Germline V gene lookup returns CDR1 DFQATT and CDR2 SNEGSKA (reference sequence). TCRdb re-called the RT-PCR reads with MiXCR, one entry per CDR3 protein. The profile shows 750,000 to 850,000 distinct CDR3 sequences, around 20% of them singletons. About this clonotype: No antigen is known for it.

The material was PBMCs from blood, obtained 4 to 6 days after vaccination. The rearrangement joins TRBV20-1 to TRBJ2-3; 7 bases are shared with TRBD1. This clonotype was sampled from a middle-aged man who received an inactivated influenza vaccine. The DNA of the CDR3 is TGCAGTGCTAGGAACCCCGGGACAGCCACAGATACGCAGTATTTT. Protein: CSARNPGTATDTQYF.